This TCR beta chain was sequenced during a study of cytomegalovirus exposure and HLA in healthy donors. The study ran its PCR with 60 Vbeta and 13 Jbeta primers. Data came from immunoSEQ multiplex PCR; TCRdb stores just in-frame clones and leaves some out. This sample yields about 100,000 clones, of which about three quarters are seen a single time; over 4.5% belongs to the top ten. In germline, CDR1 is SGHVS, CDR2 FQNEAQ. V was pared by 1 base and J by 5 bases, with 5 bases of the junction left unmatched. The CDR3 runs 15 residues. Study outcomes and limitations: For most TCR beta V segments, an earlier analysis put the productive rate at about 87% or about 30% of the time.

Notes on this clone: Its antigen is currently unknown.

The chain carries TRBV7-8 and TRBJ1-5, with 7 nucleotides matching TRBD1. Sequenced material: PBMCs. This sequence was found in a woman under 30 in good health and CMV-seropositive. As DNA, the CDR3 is TGTGCCAGCAGCTTAGAAGGACAGGTTCATCAGCCCCAGCATTTT. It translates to CASSLEGQVHQPQHF.